Following are 6 T cell receptor beta chains from one sample sequenced in a study of blood T cell repertoires in COVID-19. The assay was immunoSEQ multiplex PCR, and TCRdb's table has in-frame clones only and misses some. The data hold about 200,000 clones, with around four fifths observed a single time. Sequenced sample: peripheral blood. These TCRs come from a man between 60 and 75 years old with COVID-19, enrolled during active disease.

The chain links TRBV5-1 to TRBJ2-3; TRBD2 might be the D (5 bases). There are 16 residues in the CDR3. In germline, CDR1 is SGHRS, CDR2 YFSETQ. V was trimmed by 6 bases and J by 0 bases, leaving 17 bases between them. The CDR3: CASKGGSVRSTDTQYF. The CDR3 nucleotides read TGCGCCAGCAAGGGTGGGAGCGTCCGTAGCACAGATACGCAGTATTTT.

The J gene is TRBJ2-1, the V gene TRBV2, with D perhaps matching TRBD2 (5 bases). The V gene lost 5 bases and the J gene lost 1 base, with 12 bases spanning the gap. CDR3 length equals 15 residues. CDR1 and CDR2 from the germline V gene are SNHLY and FYNNEI. CDR3 sequence: CASSSERSSYNEQFF. DNA of the CDR3: TGTGCCAGCAGTTCCGAGCGGAGTTCCTACAATGAGCAGTTCTTC.

The chain couples TRBV28 to TRBJ1-2; unclear D gene. The CDR3 extends over 13 amino acids. Between the trimmed V and J ends, which lost 3 bases and 3 bases, there was a span of 8 bases. The germline gives CDR1 MDHEN, CDR2 SYDVKM. The CDR3 loop is CASSFGHDYGYTF. Written as DNA, the CDR3 is TGTGCCAGCAGTTTTGGCCATGACTATGGCTACACCTTC.

The V and J genes are TRBV5-5 and TRBJ1-5; a weak D match, TRBD1 (5 bases). Germline V gives CDR1 SGHKS, CDR2 YYEKEE (reference sequence). This CDR3 contains 15 residues. V was shortened by 0 bases and J by 0 bases, with 7 bases between the two germline ends. The CDR3 DNA reads as TGTGCCAGCAGCTTGGAGGGGTATAGCAATCAGCCCCAGCATTTT. Residues: CASSLEGYSNQPQHF. The full variable domain, rest sourced from reference TRBV5-5 and TRBJ1-5, is DAGVTQSPTHLIKTRGQQVTLRCSPISGHKSVSWYQQVLGQGPQFIFQYYEKEERGRGNFPDRFSARQFPNYSSELNVNALLLGDSALYLCASSLEGYSNQPQHFGDGTRLSIL.

This chain uses TRBV12-3 or TRBV12-4 with TRBJ1-1; D is possibly TRBD1 (5 bases). Trimming took off 5 bases at V and 4 bases at J, with 11 bases between the two ends. The CDR3 length is 13 residues. The CDR3 coding sequence is TGTGCCAGCAGTCGGGGGAGAGGCACTGAAGCTTTCTTT. Translation gives CASSRGRGTEAFF.

The chain recombines TRBV7-3 with TRBJ2-3; no definite D call. Trimming shortened V by 5 bases and J by 3 bases, and 12 bases separated the two germline ends. Germline values: CDR1 SGHTA, CDR2 FQGTGA. This CDR3 spans 14 amino acids. CDR3 region: CASSPGSGTDTQYF. The DNA of the CDR3 is TGTGCCAGCAGCCCGGGTAGTGGGACAGATACGCAGTATTTT.